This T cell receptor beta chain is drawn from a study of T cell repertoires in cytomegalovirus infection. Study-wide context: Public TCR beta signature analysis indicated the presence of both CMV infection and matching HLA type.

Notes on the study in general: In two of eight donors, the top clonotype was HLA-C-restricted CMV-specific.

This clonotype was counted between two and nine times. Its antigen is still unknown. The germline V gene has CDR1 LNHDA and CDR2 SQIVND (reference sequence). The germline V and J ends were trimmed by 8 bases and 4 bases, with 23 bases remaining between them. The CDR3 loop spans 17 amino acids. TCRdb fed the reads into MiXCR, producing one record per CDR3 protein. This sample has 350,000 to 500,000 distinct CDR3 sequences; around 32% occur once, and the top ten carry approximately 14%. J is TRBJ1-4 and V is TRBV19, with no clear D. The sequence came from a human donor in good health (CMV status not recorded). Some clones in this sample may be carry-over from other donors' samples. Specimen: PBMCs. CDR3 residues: CASHLNGKTGYNEKLFF. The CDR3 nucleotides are TGTGCCAGTCACCTGAACGGTAAAACCGGCTATAATGAAAAACTGTTTTTT.